This TCR beta chain came from a study of PD-L1 blockade in urothelial cancer. Per germline, CDR1 SGHTS and CDR2 YDEGEE. The V and J ends lost 4 bases and 10 bases respectively, with 15 bases between them. The CDR3 is made up of 14 amino acids. The protocol was immunoSEQ multiplex PCR, while the TCRdb copy is restricted to in-frame clones and leaves out a portion. Found here are 46,000 or so clones, around 90% of them singletons; the top ten hold approximately 7.1%. This TCR was sampled from a man aged 55-75 years with urothelial cancer. Material: PBMCs, obtained around atezolizumab (anti-PD-L1) treatment. The chain recombines TRBV5-8 with TRBJ1-6; D is perhaps TRBD1 (5 bases). CDR3 in amino acids: CASSIPWGVSPLHF. CDR3 DNA sequence: TGTGCCAGCAGCATCCCCTGGGGGGTCTCACCCCTCCACTTT.